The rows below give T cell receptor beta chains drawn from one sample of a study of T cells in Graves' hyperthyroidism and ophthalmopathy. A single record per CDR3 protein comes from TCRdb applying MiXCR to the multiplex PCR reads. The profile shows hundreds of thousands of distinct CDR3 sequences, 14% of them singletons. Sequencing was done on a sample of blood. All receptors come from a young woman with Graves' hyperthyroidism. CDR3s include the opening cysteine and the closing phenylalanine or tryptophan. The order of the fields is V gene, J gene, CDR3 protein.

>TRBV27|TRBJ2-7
CASSLDSTHYEQYF
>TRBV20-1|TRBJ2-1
CSARVRPGSYNEQFF
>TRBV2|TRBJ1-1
CASIAEGVPSTEAFF
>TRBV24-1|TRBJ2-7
CATSDSWDEQYF
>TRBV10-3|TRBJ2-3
CAISGGREDTDTQYF
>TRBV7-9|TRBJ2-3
CASSLERFDMDTTDTQYF
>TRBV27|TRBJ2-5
CASSSIAGGRETQYF
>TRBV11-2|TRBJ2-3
CASSAVPGGPDTQYF
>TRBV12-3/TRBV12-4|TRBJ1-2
CASKGRADYGYTF
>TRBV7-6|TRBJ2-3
CASSLGRISTDTQYF
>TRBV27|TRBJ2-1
CASSLRGTSGYNEQFF
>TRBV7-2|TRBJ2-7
CASSLGTGPHEQYF